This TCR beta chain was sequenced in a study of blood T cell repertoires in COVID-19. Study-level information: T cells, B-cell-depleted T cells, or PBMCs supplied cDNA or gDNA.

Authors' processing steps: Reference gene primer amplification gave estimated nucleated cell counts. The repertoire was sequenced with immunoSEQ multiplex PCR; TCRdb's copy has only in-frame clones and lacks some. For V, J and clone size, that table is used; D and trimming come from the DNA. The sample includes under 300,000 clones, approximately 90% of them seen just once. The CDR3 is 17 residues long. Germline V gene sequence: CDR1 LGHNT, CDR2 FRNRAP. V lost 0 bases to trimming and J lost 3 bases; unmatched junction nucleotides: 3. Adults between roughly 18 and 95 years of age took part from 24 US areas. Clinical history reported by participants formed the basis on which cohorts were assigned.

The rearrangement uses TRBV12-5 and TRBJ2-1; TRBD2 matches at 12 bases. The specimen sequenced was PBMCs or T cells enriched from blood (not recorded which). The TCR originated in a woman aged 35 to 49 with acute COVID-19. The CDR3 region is CASGLVLLAGGYNEQFF. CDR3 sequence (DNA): TGTGCTAGTGGTTTGGTTTTACTAGCGGGAGGCTACAATGAGCAGTTCTTC.